Below are 28 T cell receptor beta chains sequenced from a single sample in a study of CD8+ T cells in alopecia areata. Following RNA extraction, reverse transcription yielded cDNA that acted as the sequencing template. Generated by immunoSEQ multiplex PCR, the TCRdb table keeps only in-frame clones and is missing some. The sample includes roughly 200,000 clones, around 58% of them seen just once. Indicated treatment: oral pan-JAK inhibitor, 5-10 mg twice daily. The material sequenced was CD8+ T cells sorted from blood, taken at week 24, from a patient treated with tofacitinib. The receptor set was obtained from a human donor with alopecia areata.

The chain employs TRBV27 and TRBJ1-1; D gene ambiguous. V was pared by 3 bases and J by 1 base, with 6 bases between. There are 13 residues in the CDR3. The V gene's germline CDR1 is MNHEY and CDR2 SMNVEV (reference sequence). CDR3 region: CASSFASNTEAFF. CDR3 coding DNA: TGTGCCAGCAGTTTTGCTTCGAACACTGAAGCTTTCTTT.

V usage is TRBV7-9 and J usage is TRBJ2-5, with D maybe TRBD1 (6 bases). Per germline, CDR1 SEHNR and CDR2 FQNEAQ (reference sequence). Between the trimmed V and J ends, which lost 5 bases and 0 bases, there was a span of 16 bases. There are 16 residues in the CDR3. The CDR3 protein is CASSISDSMYQETQYF. CDR3 DNA: TGTGCCAGCAGCATATCGGACAGCATGTACCAAGAGACCCAGTACTTC.

The chain is built from TRBV9 and TRBJ2-1, with D possibly matching TRBD1 (7 bases). Trimming pared 4 bases from V and 7 bases from J, leaving 15 bases between. CDR1 SGDLS and CDR2 YYNGEE come from the germline V gene. This CDR3 has 14 amino acids. As DNA, the CDR3 is TGTGCCAGCAGCCTTACCTCAGGGGGGAATGAGCAGTTCTTC. Protein sequence: CASSLTSGGNEQFF. The full variable domain, completed using reference TRBV9 and TRBJ2-1, is DSGVTQTPKHLITATGQRVTLRCSPRSGDLSVYWYQQSLDQGLQFLIQYYNGEERAKGNILERFSAQQFPDLHSELNLSSLELGDSALYFCASSLTSGGNEQFFGPGTRLTVL.

V gene TRBV7-9 combines with J gene TRBJ2-5, with D unresolved. The germline CDR1 and CDR2 sequences are SEHNR and FQNEAQ (reference sequence). The CDR3 contains 14 residues. The ends were cut back, 4 bases at V and 0 bases at J, with 9 bases in the middle. This CDR3 is CASSYRKDQETQYF. CDR3 bases: TGTGCCAGCAGCTACCGGAAGGACCAAGAGACCCAGTACTTC.

The rearrangement links TRBV7-9 to TRBJ2-7; D not certain. Trimming pared 5 bases from V and 2 bases from J, leaving 7 bases between. CDR1 and CDR2 (germline): SEHNR, FQNEAQ (reference sequence). This CDR3 contains 12 residues. The DNA of the CDR3 is TGTGCCAGCAGCCCCGGAACCTACGAGCAGTACTTC. Translating gives CASSPGTYEQYF.

The count of this clone is one. V gene TRBV5-1 combines with J gene TRBJ1-1; D perhaps matches TRBD1 (5 bases). Trimming took 1 base from V and 3 from J, leaving 13 bases between them. This CDR3 region has 15 residues. Germline CDR1 and CDR2: SGHRS and YFSETQ. The CDR3 region is CASSLSMRDHTEAFF. DNA for the CDR3: TGCGCCAGCAGCTTGTCTATGAGGGACCACACTGAAGCTTTCTTT.

The V and J genes are TRBV7-9 and TRBJ2-5; perhaps TRBD2 as D (8 bases). This CDR3 region has 17 residues. Between the trimmed V and J ends, which lost 5 bases and 2 bases, there was a span of 21 bases. Per germline, CDR1 SEHNR and CDR2 FQNEAQ (reference sequence). This CDR3 is CASSRGLAEGAQETQYF. As DNA, the CDR3 is TGTGCCAGCAGCCGCGGACTAGCCGAGGGGGCACAAGAGACCCAGTACTTC.

The V gene is TRBV7-9, the J gene TRBJ2-5, with D possibly matching TRBD2 (6 bases). Per the germline V gene, CDR1 is SEHNR and CDR2 is FQNEAQ (reference sequence). This CDR3 is built from 15 residues. V gave up 6 bases and J gave up 0 bases, with 14 bases separating them. The CDR3 DNA sequence: TGTGCCAGCAGGGTCTTGTCTAGCGACCAAGAGACCCAGTACTTC. Translation gives CASRVLSSDQETQYF.

The chain links TRBV27 to TRBJ2-1; 11 bases fit TRBD2. After removal of 8 bases from V and 4 bases from J, the junction contained 7 bases not matched to a gene. The CDR3 is made up of 15 amino acids. The germline V gene encodes CDR1 MNHEY and CDR2 SMNVEV (reference sequence). CDR3 amino acids: CASGGGTSGYNEQFF. CDR3 nucleotide sequence: TGTGCCAGCGGAGGGGGGACTAGCGGTTACAATGAGCAGTTCTTC.

The V and J genes are TRBV4-1 and TRBJ1-1, with 7 bases matching TRBD1. The ends lost 4 bases at V and 4 bases at J; junction bases unmatched: 9. The CDR3 has 15 residues. CDR1 and CDR2 (germline): MGHRA, YSYEKL. CDR3 in amino acids: CASSPSGQAITEAFF. The CDR3 DNA is TGCGCCAGCAGCCCATCCGGACAGGCGATCACTGAAGCTTTCTTT.

V usage is TRBV4-1 and J usage is TRBJ2-7; D possibly matches TRBD1 or TRBD2 (5 bases each). This CDR3 is 16 amino acids long. CDR1 and CDR2 (germline): MGHRA, YSYEKL. With 4 bases removed from V and 3 bases from J, the gap between germline ends came to 19 bases. CDR3 sequence: CASSPPLGGESYEQYF. The CDR3 coding sequence is TGCGCCAGCAGCCCTCCCCTTGGGGGTGAAAGCTACGAGCAGTACTTC.

The chain links TRBV9 to TRBJ2-7, with D possibly being TRBD1 (5 bases). The CDR3 totals 13 residues. With 3 bases removed from V and 4 bases from J, the gap between germline ends came to 11 bases. Germline V gene data show CDR1 as SGDLS and CDR2 as YYNGEE. The CDR3 region is CASSARAEYEQYF. Here the CDR3 DNA reads TGTGCCAGCAGCGCCAGGGCGGAGTACGAGCAGTACTTC.

This clone has only a few counts. This chain joins TRBV7-8 and TRBJ2-1, with D perhaps matching TRBD2 (5 bases). Per germline, CDR1 SGHVS and CDR2 FQNEAQ. V dropped 5 bases and J dropped 5 bases, with 13 bases sitting between them. The CDR3 runs 14 residues. The CDR3 protein is CASSLPGRDNEQFF. Here the CDR3 DNA reads TGTGCCAGCAGCCTCCCCGGGCGGGACAATGAGCAGTTCTTC.

The gene calls are TRBV4-1 and TRBJ1-5; 7 bases fit TRBD1. J was trimmed by 3 bases and V by 3 bases; bases with no gene match: 5. Germline-derived CDR1 and CDR2 are MGHRA and YSYEKL. The CDR3 covers 15 residues. CDR3 sequence reads: CASSQTTGDNQPQHF. The CDR3 coding sequence is TGCGCCAGCAGCCAGACTACAGGGGACAATCAGCCCCAGCATTTT.

V and J are TRBV14 and TRBJ1-1; 8 nucleotides line up with TRBD1. Unmatched junction bases numbered 15, after V lost 0 bases and J lost 3 bases. Per germline, CDR1 SGHDN and CDR2 FVKESK. The CDR3 sequence is 19 residues long. As DNA, the CDR3 is TGTGCCAGCAGCCAAGAGGTCCCCGACAGGGGATCCTTGTACACTGAAGCTTTCTTT. Its translation is CASSQEVPDRGSLYTEAFF.

The rearrangement uses TRBV5-6 and TRBJ2-4; D not certain. Trimming shortened V by 1 base and J by 1 base, and 12 bases separated the two germline ends. Looked up from germline, CDR1 is SGHDT and CDR2 is YYEEEE. The CDR3 contains 16 residues. For the CDR3, the DNA is TGTGCCAGCAGCTTGAATTGGGATATGGCCAAAAACATTCAGTACTTC. Translation: CASSLNWDMAKNIQYF. Based on the CDR3 plus reference TRBV5-6 and TRBJ2-4, the full variable domain is DAGVTQSPTHLIKTRGQQVTLRCSPKSGHDTVSWYQQALGQGPQFIFQYYEEEERQRGNFPDRFSGHQFPNYSSELNVNALLLGDSALYLCASSLNWDMAKNIQYFGAGTRLSVL.

The chain joins TRBV6-5 to TRBJ1-4, with D maybe TRBD1 (5 bases). V shed 5 bases and J shed 6 bases, with 16 bases lying between them. The CDR3 length is 15 residues. Germline V CDR1 and CDR2: MNHEY, SVGAGI. CDR3 sequence reads: CASSQRPDRYEKLFF. The CDR3 nucleotides read TGTGCCAGCAGTCAACGACCAGACAGATATGAAAAACTGTTTTTT.

Only a few counts were recorded for this clone. This chain links TRBV2 with TRBJ2-5; 10 nucleotides align to TRBD2. CDR1 is SNHLY, CDR2 FYNNEI, per germline. The CDR3 totals 14 residues. After removal of 3 bases from V and 2 bases from J, the junction contained 0 bases not matched to a gene. CDR3 region: CASSETSGQETQYF. DNA of the CDR3: TGTGCCAGCAGTGAGACTAGCGGGCAAGAGACCCAGTACTTC.

The CDR3 protein is CASSLGLQGRYEQYF. The DNA for the CDR3 is TGCGCCAGCAGCTTGGGCCTCCAGGGGCGCTACGAGCAGTACTTC. This chain links TRBV5-1 with TRBJ2-7, with D tentatively TRBD1 (6 bases). Looked up from germline, CDR1 is SGHRS and CDR2 is YFSETQ. Trimming took 0 bases from V and 3 from J, leaving 13 bases between them. The CDR3 length is 15 residues.

This chain joins TRBV10-3 and TRBJ1-2; no definite D call. With 2 bases removed from V and 0 bases from J, the gap between germline ends came to 10 bases. CDR3 size: 15 residues. Germline lookup yields CDR1 ENHRY and CDR2 SYGVKD. CDR3 bases: TGTGCCATCAGTGAGCGGGCAGCCGCTAACTATGGCTACACCTTC. Translation: CAISERAAANYGYTF.

This clone came up a few times. V and J are TRBV7-9 and TRBJ2-1; the D gene could be TRBD1 or TRBD2 (6 bases each). Trimming cost V 8 bases and J 3 bases, with 26 bases left between them. This CDR3 has 18 amino acids. The germline gives CDR1 SEHNR, CDR2 FQNEAQ (reference sequence). CDR3 coding DNA: TGTGCCAGCCAAAGTCGCCCCGGGGGCCCTAAACACTACAATGAGCAGTTCTTC. Amino acid sequence: CASQSRPGGPKHYNEQFF.

The V gene is TRBV7-9, the J gene TRBJ2-6; 9 nucleotides agree with TRBD1. This CDR3 has 18 amino acids. V lost 1 base, J lost 4 bases, and 8 bases stayed unmatched. Germline V gene lookup returns CDR1 SEHNR and CDR2 FQNEAQ (reference sequence). The CDR3 spells CASSLDRDRVVGANVLTF. CDR3 bases: TGTGCCAGCAGCTTAGACCGGGACAGGGTGGTCGGGGCCAACGTCCTGACTTTC.

A few counts support this clone. The V and J genes are TRBV30 and TRBJ2-1, with D possibly being TRBD2 (5 bases). Germline values: CDR1 GTSNPN, CDR2 SVGIG (reference sequence). The length of the CDR3 is 15 residues. V lost 0 bases and J 5 bases, leaving 14 bases between the germline ends. The CDR3 region is CAWSVRGDGNNEQFF. CDR3 in DNA: TGTGCCTGGAGTGTACGAGGAGACGGGAACAATGAGCAGTTCTTC.

The V call is TRBV5-1, the J call TRBJ2-7; D tentatively reads TRBD1 or TRBD2 (6 bases each). Germline V gene lookup returns CDR1 SGHRS and CDR2 YFSETQ. Trimming took off 5 bases at V and 7 bases at J, with 19 bases between the two ends. This CDR3 region has 14 residues. The CDR3, as DNA: TGCGCCAGCAGTAAGACAGGTGGCGCGGGGGAGCAGTACTTC. Its translation: CASSKTGGAGEQYF.

The chain is built from TRBV29-1 and TRBJ2-2; unclear D gene. V lost 3 bases and J lost 3, with 5 bases in between. This CDR3 is built from 12 residues. The V gene's germline CDR1 is SQVTM and CDR2 ANQGSEA. The DNA of the CDR3 is TGCAGCGTTGAGAAGGACACCGGGGAGCTGTTTTTT. This encodes CSVEKDTGELFF.

The V call is TRBV9, the J call TRBJ2-6; D remains unclear. The V end lost 1 base, the J end lost 4 bases, and 12 bases lay between the germline ends. Germline values: CDR1 SGDLS, CDR2 YYNGEE. This CDR3 spans 16 amino acids. Here the CDR3 reads CASSVSVGPGANVLTF. CDR3 coding DNA: TGTGCCAGCAGCGTAAGTGTCGGTCCCGGGGCCAACGTCCTGACTTTC.

The rearrangement links TRBV15 to TRBJ2-2; D perhaps matches TRBD2 (5 bases). The CDR3 is 13 amino acids. Germline V lookup: CDR1 LNHNV, CDR2 YYDKDF (reference sequence). V was cut by 0 bases and J by 8 bases, with 7 bases left in between. CDR3 in amino acids: CATSRDLAGELFF. CDR3 nucleotides: TGTGCCACCAGCAGAGATTTAGCGGGGGAGCTGTTTTTT.

Comment on this clone: In the same sample, other DNA sequences code for this CDR3. The gene calls are TRBV5-6 and TRBJ1-6, with D unresolved. Trimming removed 0 bases from V and 10 bases from J, with 5 bases in between. Germline CDR1 and CDR2: SGHDT and YYEEEE. The CDR3 extends over 12 amino acids. Here the CDR3 DNA reads TGTGCCAGCAGCTTGGGGTCCTCACCCCTCCACTTT. Protein product: CASSLGSSPLHF.